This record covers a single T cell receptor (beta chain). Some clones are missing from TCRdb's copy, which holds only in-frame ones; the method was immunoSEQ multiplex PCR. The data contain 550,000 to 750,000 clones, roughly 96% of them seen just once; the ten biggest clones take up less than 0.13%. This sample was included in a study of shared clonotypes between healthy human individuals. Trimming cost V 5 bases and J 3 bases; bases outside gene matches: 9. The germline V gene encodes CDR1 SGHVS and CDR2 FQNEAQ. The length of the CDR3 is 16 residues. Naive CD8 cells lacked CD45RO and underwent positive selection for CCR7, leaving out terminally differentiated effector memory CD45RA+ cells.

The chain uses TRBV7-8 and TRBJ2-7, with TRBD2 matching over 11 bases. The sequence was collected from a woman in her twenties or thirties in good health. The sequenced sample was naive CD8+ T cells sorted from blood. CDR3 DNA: TGTGCCAGCAGCACAGGGACTAGCGGACTTAGCTACGAGCAGTACTTC. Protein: CASSTGTSGLSYEQYF.